The TCR beta chain described here comes from a study of OX40 agonist ivuxolimab in advanced cancers. Sequenced by immunoSEQ multiplex PCR; TCRdb stores in-frame clones only, minus some. The sample holds approximately 28,000 clones; about 83% are singletons and the top ten take roughly 25%. On this clone: Antigen specificity is unknown.

V was shortened by 7 bases and J by 9 bases, with 19 bases between the two germline ends. Germline V gene data show CDR1 as SGHNT and CDR2 as YENEEA. The CDR3 totals 14 residues. Study findings and constraints: Dosing at 0.1 to 3.0 mg/kg was accompanied by clonal expansion of CD4+ and CD8+ blood T cells by week 6. Expanded peripheral T cell antigen specificity was not determined.

Sample: CD4+ or CD8+ T cells sorted from blood, taken in a trial of the OX40 agonist ivuxolimab. The chain combines TRBV11-3 with TRBJ1-5; unclear D gene. The TCR comes from an adult with an advanced solid tumor such as melanoma, head and neck, liver or kidney cancer. The CDR3 here is CASINLGSQGPQHF. As DNA, the CDR3 is TGTGCCAGCATCAACCTTGGGAGCCAAGGGCCCCAGCATTTT.